This T cell receptor (beta chain) was observed in a study of shared clonotypes between healthy human individuals. Once extracted for a subset, genomic DNA was divided evenly among several immunoSEQ plates. How the authors handled the data: Filtering differed because ImmunoSEQ produced junction-only sequences that carried no quality scores. Profiled with immunoSEQ multiplex PCR; TCRdb holds only in-frame clones, not every one. V and J calls and clone size are those listed in that table; D and trimming were worked out from the DNA. Here the sample spans hundreds of thousands of clones, less than 80% being singletons. This CDR3 has 15 amino acids. The germline V gene encodes CDR1 MDHEN and CDR2 SYDVKM. The junction had 5 bases not matched to a gene; V was cut back by 4 bases and J by 0 bases.

V and J are TRBV28 and TRBJ2-7, with TRBD1 identical over 8 bases. The sequence derives from a woman between 40 and 55 years old in good health. Some clones in this sample may be carry-over from other donors' samples. Source material: PBMCs. The CDR3, as DNA: TGTGCCAGCAGTTCCCCCGGGACAGGCTCCTACGAGCAGTACTTC. Amino acids: CASSSPGTGSYEQYF.